Each of the 5 T cell receptor beta chains below was sequenced from the same sample in a study of PD-1 blockade in classical Hodgkin lymphoma. Time point reported: cycle 4 day 1 (C4D1), after 5 to 7 weeks of nivolumab. All trial patients relapsed after autologous stem cell transplantation. Investigators isolated CD4+ T cells from thawed PBMCs through magnetic negative selection. TCRdb keeps only in-frame clones here, not all; method: immunoSEQ multiplex PCR. Of fewer than 35,000 clones in the sample, about 88% were seen once. The specimen comprised CD4+ T cells from blood, sampled before the fourth cycle of nivolumab. Receptors were obtained from a human donor with classical Hodgkin lymphoma.

The DNA for the CDR3 is TGTGCCAGCAGCCCACGGACCAGGGTATTGGCCTCCTACGAGCAGTACTTC. It encodes CASSPRTRVLASYEQYF. This chain connects TRBV11-3 to TRBJ2-7; D possibly corresponds to TRBD1 (5 bases). The CDR3 sequence is 17 residues long. Germline loops: CDR1 SGHNT, CDR2 YENEEA. V was cut by 5 bases and J by 0 bases, with 20 bases left in between.

The sample holds one count of this clone. Written as DNA, the CDR3 is TGTGCCAGCAGCTTAAAAAGGGAAGGCAGGGGGTTATATGGCTACACCTTC. Its translation: CASSLKREGRGLYGYTF. The chain carries TRBV7-2 and TRBJ1-2, with 7 bases lining up with TRBD1. The CDR3 spans 17 residues. CDR1 SGHTA and CDR2 FQGNSA come from the germline V gene. V was pared by 2 bases and J by 5 bases, with 14 bases of the junction left unmatched.

V and J are TRBV5-1 and TRBJ2-3, with 9 nucleotides matching TRBD1. CDR1 and CDR2 from the germline V gene are SGHRS and YFSETQ. This CDR3 region has 15 residues. J lost 8 bases, V lost 5 bases, and 12 bases had no gene match. CDR3 DNA sequence: TGCGCCAGCAGAACTCCGGGACAGGGTAAAGGTACGCAGTATTTT. Its translation: CASRTPGQGKGTQYF.

The gene calls are TRBV2 and TRBJ2-2; D gene ambiguous. Looked up from germline, CDR1 is SNHLY and CDR2 is FYNNEI. The V gene lost 10 bases and the J gene lost 3 bases, with 18 bases spanning the gap. The CDR3 runs 15 residues. The DNA for the CDR3 is TGTGCCACCCCTTCCGGACCCAAAGACACCGGGGAGCTGTTTTTT. Its protein product is CATPSGPKDTGELFF.

This rearrangement joins TRBV30 to TRBJ2-1, with no clear D. This CDR3 has 15 residues. The V gene's germline CDR1 is GTSNPN and CDR2 SVGIG (reference sequence). The V and J ends lost 4 bases and 4 bases respectively, with 17 bases between them. This chain's CDR3 is CAWNPGLTTYNEQFF. CDR3 nucleotide sequence: TGTGCCTGGAATCCCGGCCTGACGACTTACAATGAGCAGTTCTTC.